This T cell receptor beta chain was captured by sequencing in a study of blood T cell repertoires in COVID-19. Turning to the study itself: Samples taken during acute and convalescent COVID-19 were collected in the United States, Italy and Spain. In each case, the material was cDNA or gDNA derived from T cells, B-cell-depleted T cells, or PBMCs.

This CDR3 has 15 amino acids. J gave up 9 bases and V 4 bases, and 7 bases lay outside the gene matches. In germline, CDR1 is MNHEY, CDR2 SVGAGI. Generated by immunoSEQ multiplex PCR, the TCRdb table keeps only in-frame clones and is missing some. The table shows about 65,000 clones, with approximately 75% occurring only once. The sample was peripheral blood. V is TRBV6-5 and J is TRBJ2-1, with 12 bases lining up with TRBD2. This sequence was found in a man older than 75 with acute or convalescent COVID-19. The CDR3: CASSFRTSGVGEQFF. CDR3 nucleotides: TGTGCCAGCAGTTTCCGGACTAGCGGGGTGGGTGAGCAGTTCTTC.